The 22 T cell receptor beta chains below come from one sample, sequenced in a study of blood T cell repertoires in COVID-19. This table comes from immunoSEQ multiplex PCR, and its TCRdb copy is limited to in-frame clones, with some not included. The sample holds hundreds of thousands of clones; approximately 82% are singletons and the top ten take under 2%. The sequencing input was peripheral blood. The receptors stem from a woman aged 80 or older with acute or convalescent COVID-19.

The chain carries TRBV6-1 and TRBJ2-2; 8 bases map to TRBD2. Trimming took 2 bases from V and 6 from J; bases not matched to a gene: 8. The CDR3 loop spans 16 amino acids. The germline gives CDR1 MNHNS, CDR2 SASEGT. The CDR3 nucleotides are TGTGCCAGCAGTGAATACGGGCGGGAGGTGGCCGGGGAGCTGTTTTTT. It encodes CASSEYGREVAGELFF.

To note about this clone: The same CDR3 can be traced to other DNA sequences in this sample. The J gene is TRBJ2-1, the V gene TRBV7-9, with a weak D call TRBD2 (6 bases). Germline CDR1 SEHNR, CDR2 FQNEAQ (reference sequence). The V gene lost 5 bases and the J gene lost 0 bases, with 11 bases spanning the gap. The CDR3 extends over 15 amino acids. CDR3 sequence reads: CASSPGGGSYNEQFF. CDR3 DNA: TGTGCCAGCAGCCCCGGGGGAGGCTCCTACAATGAGCAGTTCTTC.

The chain is built from TRBV11-1 and TRBJ2-7; 7 nucleotides align to TRBD1. The trim removed 5 bases at V and 1 base at J, leaving 2 bases unmatched. Germline lookup yields CDR1 SGHAT and CDR2 FQDESV (reference sequence). The length of the CDR3 is 13 residues. CDR3 region: CASSPDRSYEQYF. The CDR3 DNA sequence: TGTGCCAGCAGCCCGGACAGGTCCTACGAGCAGTACTTC.

The chain couples TRBV15 to TRBJ1-6; D not resolved. CDR3 size: 14 residues. CDR1 and CDR2 (germline): LNHNV, YYDKDF (reference sequence). V lost 3 bases, J lost 4 bases, and 7 bases lay in between. CDR3 in DNA: TGTGCCACCAGCAGTGAGGGATATAATTCACCCCTCCACTTT. It translates to CATSSEGYNSPLHF.

This sequence joins TRBV7-2 and TRBJ1-1; weak D call: TRBD1 (5 bases). The CDR3 runs to 15 residues. The V end was cut by 1 base, the J end by 0 bases, with 9 bases between. Germline V CDR1 and CDR2: SGHTA, FQGNSA. The CDR3, as DNA: TGTGCCAGCAGCTTAGTTAGGGGCATGAACACTGAAGCTTTCTTT. This gives the protein CASSLVRGMNTEAFF.

This clone was recorded only once. Other DNA variants within this sample encode the same CDR3. This rearrangement joins TRBV3-1 (or the pseudogene TRBV3-2) to TRBJ1-1; possible D gene TRBD1, 5 bases. The V end was cut by 3 bases, the J end by 1 base, with 6 bases between. Per germline, CDR1 LGHDT and CDR2 YNNKEL (reference sequence). This CDR3 contains 13 residues. The CDR3 DNA is TGTGCCAGCAGCCAGGGGGGGAACACTGAAGCTTTCTTT. Amino acid sequence: CASSQGGNTEAFF.

The chain combines TRBV6-5 with TRBJ1-1; D perhaps matches TRBD1 (6 bases). Per germline, CDR1 MNHEY and CDR2 SVGAGI. V shed 2 bases and J shed 3 bases, with 16 bases lying between them. The CDR3 loop spans 16 amino acids. The CDR3 loop is CASSYAGQGMDTEAFF. CDR3 in DNA: TGTGCCAGCAGTTACGCCGGGCAGGGGATGGACACTGAAGCTTTCTTT.

The J gene is TRBJ1-2, the V gene TRBV29-1; tentative D call: TRBD1 (5 bases). Germline-derived CDR1 and CDR2 are SQVTM and ANQGSEA. The CDR3 runs 15 residues. V was shortened by 3 bases and J by 2 bases, with 16 bases between the two germline ends. CDR3 nucleotide sequence: TGCAGCGTTGACGGGGGGGTAAAACAGAACTATGGCTACACCTTC. Protein: CSVDGGVKQNYGYTF.

This chain connects TRBV19 to TRBJ1-4; 11 nucleotides match TRBD1. Germline assignment: CDR1 LNHDA and CDR2 SQIVND (reference sequence). CDR3 length equals 17 residues. The V segment lost 5 bases and the J segment 5 bases; nucleotides outside the gene matches: 10. DNA of the CDR3: TGTGCCAGTAGTCCCGGACAGGGGGCGGTTGGAAATGAAAAACTGTTTTTT. Its translation is CASSPGQGAVGNEKLFF.

The V call is TRBV19, the J call TRBJ1-5, with no clear D. The CDR3 sequence is 16 residues long. The germline V gene has CDR1 LNHDA and CDR2 SQIVND (reference sequence). Trimming removed 2 bases from V and 5 bases from J, with 16 bases in between. CDR3 sequence (DNA): TGTGCCAGTAGTATATCGAAAAGACATCGAGATCAGCCCCAGCATTTT. Protein: CASSISKRHRDQPQHF.

The genes are TRBV27 and TRBJ2-7; TRBD2 agrees at 10 bases. V trimming: 6 bases; J trimming: 4 bases; junction bases outside the gene matches: 12. Looked up from germline, CDR1 is MNHEY and CDR2 is SMNVEV (reference sequence). The CDR3 length is 16 residues. The DNA for the CDR3 is TGTGCCAGCAGGATAACTAGCGGGACCCCCATTTACGAGCAGTACTTC. It specifies CASRITSGTPIYEQYF.

This clone was detected once. The genes are TRBV6-1 and TRBJ1-5; 7 bases align to TRBD1. Germline CDR1 is MNHNS and CDR2 is SASEGT. This CDR3 is 17 amino acids long. After removal of 2 bases from V and 2 bases from J, the junction contained 9 bases not matched to a gene. CDR3 sequence reads: CASSERTGYRGNQPQHF. Here the CDR3 DNA reads TGTGCCAGCAGTGAACGGACAGGCTATAGGGGCAATCAGCCCCAGCATTTT.

This clone has only a few counts. The V gene is TRBV15, the J gene TRBJ1-5; D remains ambiguous. The CDR3 is made up of 17 amino acids. CDR1 and CDR2 (germline): LNHNV, YYDKDF (reference sequence). Trimming shortened V by 1 base and J by 5 bases, and 18 bases separated the two germline ends. The CDR3 sequence: CATSRAVGQAQYQPQHF. In DNA, the CDR3 is TGTGCCACCAGCAGAGCGGTGGGTCAGGCGCAATATCAGCCCCAGCATTTT.

This chain uses TRBV11-2 with TRBJ2-5, with 8 bases fitting TRBD1. The V and J ends lost 2 bases and 8 bases, in that order; junction bases with no gene match: 16. The germline gives CDR1 SGHAT, CDR2 FQNNGV. This CDR3 region has 17 residues. As DNA, the CDR3 is TGTGCCAGCAGCTTAAAGACAGGGGCAATAAGCGAGGGAACCCAGTACTTC. Protein: CASSLKTGAISEGTQYF.

This clone was counted once. The chain recombines TRBV3-1 (or the pseudogene TRBV3-2) with TRBJ1-6; 8 bases agree with TRBD1. The CDR3 extends over 14 amino acids. Trimming removed 6 bases from V and 9 bases from J; junction bases left unmatched: 7. Germline CDR1 and CDR2: LGHDT and YNNKEL (reference sequence). This CDR3 reads CASSPDRGSSPLHF. The CDR3 DNA reads as TGTGCCAGCAGTCCCGACAGGGGATCTTCACCCCTCCACTTT.

V and J are TRBV5-1 and TRBJ2-3, with 8 bases aligning to TRBD2. Germline V gene sequence: CDR1 SGHRS, CDR2 YFSETQ. Germline trimming cut 4 bases from V and 4 bases from J; bases unmatched to any gene: 11. The CDR3 has 16 residues. The CDR3 sequence: CASSKGIGGAADTQYF. CDR3 nucleotide sequence: TGCGCCAGCAGCAAGGGGATCGGGGGGGCGGCAGATACGCAGTATTTT.

The chain employs TRBV29-1 and TRBJ2-3; weak D call: TRBD2 (6 bases). The V end lost 5 bases, the J end lost 0 bases, and 12 bases lay between the germline ends. CDR3 length: 14 amino acids. Germline CDR1 SQVTM, CDR2 ANQGSEA. This CDR3 is CSVFRGGSTDTQYF. CDR3 nucleotide sequence: TGCAGCGTTTTTCGCGGAGGGAGCACAGATACGCAGTATTTT.

With respect to this clone: Other DNA sequences in the same sample also yield this CDR3. The chain employs TRBV9 and TRBJ1-5, with 9 bases identical to TRBD1. Trimming removed 3 bases from V and 4 bases from J; junction bases left unmatched: 5. CDR1 and CDR2 (germline): SGDLS, YYNGEE. This CDR3 spans 15 amino acids. The chain's CDR3 is CASSAGQGRNQPQHF. In nucleotides, the CDR3 is TGTGCCAGCAGCGCGGGACAGGGCCGTAATCAGCCCCAGCATTTT.

V gene TRBV5-4 combines with J gene TRBJ2-5; 8 bases fit TRBD2. The CDR3 has 17 amino acids. The germline gives CDR1 SGHNT, CDR2 YYREEE (reference sequence). The V gene end was trimmed by 4 bases and the J gene end by 5 bases; junction bases not matched to a gene: 16. This CDR3 is CASSPPRPRGGGETQYF. The CDR3 nucleotides are TGTGCCAGCAGCCCCCCGCGTCCCCGGGGGGGCGGGGAGACCCAGTACTTC.

Of note for this clone: One end of the junction varies from germline; a read error may be responsible. The chain combines TRBV28 with TRBJ1-2; tentatively, D is TRBD1 (5 bases). The CDR3 loop spans 12 amino acids. Per the germline V gene, CDR1 is MDHEN and CDR2 is SYDVKM. As DNA, the CDR3 is TGTGCCAGCAGTTTAACCGACAGAAGGTGGTTCTTC. The encoded protein is CASSLTDRRWFF.

V gene TRBV9 combines with J gene TRBJ2-2; TRBD2 agrees at 13 bases. V lost 1 base to trimming and J lost 5 bases; unmatched junction nucleotides: 14. This CDR3 spans 20 amino acids. Germline V gene data show CDR1 as SGDLS and CDR2 as YYNGEE. The CDR3 reads CASSVSLGLAGIRRTGELFF. The CDR3 bases are TGTGCCAGCAGCGTATCACTGGGACTAGCGGGAATTAGGAGGACCGGGGAGCTGTTTTTT.

This rearrangement joins TRBV19 to TRBJ2-2, with 9 bases matching TRBD1. With V trimmed by 3 bases and J by 5 bases, 10 bases remained unmatched. CDR1 is LNHDA and CDR2 is SQIVND in the germline V gene (reference sequence). This CDR3 is 17 amino acids long. The CDR3 DNA sequence: TGTGCCAGTAGTATCCGTACAGGGGGGACAGGGACCGGGGAGCTGTTTTTT. Residues: CASSIRTGGTGTGELFF.